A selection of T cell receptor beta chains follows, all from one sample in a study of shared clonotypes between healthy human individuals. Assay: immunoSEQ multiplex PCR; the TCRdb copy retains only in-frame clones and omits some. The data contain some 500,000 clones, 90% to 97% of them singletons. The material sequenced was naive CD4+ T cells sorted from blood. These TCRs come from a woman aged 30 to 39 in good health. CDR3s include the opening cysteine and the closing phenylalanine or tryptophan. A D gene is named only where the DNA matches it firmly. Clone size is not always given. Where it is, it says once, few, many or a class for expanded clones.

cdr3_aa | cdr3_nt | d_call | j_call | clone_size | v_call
CASSQEVWTYEQYF | TGCGCCAGCAGCCAAGAAGTCTGGACCTACGAGCAGTACTTC | NA | TRBJ2-7 | NA | TRBV4-1
CASSPPGRENSPLHF | TGTGCCAGCTCACCACCGGGCAGGGAAAATTCACCCCTCCACTTT | NA | TRBJ1-6 | NA | TRBV18
CASSLGLFPLGGSTYEQYF | TGCGCCAGCAGCTTAGGCCTTTTCCCTCTGGGGGGTTCAACCTACGAGCAGTACTTC | NA | TRBJ2-7 | NA | TRBV5-1
CASSVPRDRANEQYF | TGTGCCAGCAGTGTCCCCCGGGACAGGGCCAACGAGCAGTACTTC | TRBD1 | TRBJ2-7 | NA | TRBV6-1
CAWSVLGPETQYF | TGTGCCTGGAGTGTACTTGGCCCGGAGACCCAGTACTTC | NA | TRBJ2-5 | NA | TRBV30
CASSRDSTNYGYTF | TGCGCCAGCAGCCGGGACAGCACTAACTATGGCTACACCTTC | TRBD1 | TRBJ1-2 | NA | TRBV5-1
CASSQQDGNEKLFF | TGTGCCAGCAGCCAACAGGACGGAAATGAAAAACTGTTTTTT | NA | TRBJ1-4 | NA | TRBV28
CARTRGLAGNQGNTGELFF | TGTGCCAGAACCAGAGGACTAGCGGGAAATCAAGGAAACACCGGGGAGCTGTTTTTT | TRBD2 | TRBJ2-2 | NA | TRBV5-3
CASSVAPPATGELFF | TGTGCCAGCAGCGTAGCTCCCCCAGCCACCGGGGAGCTGTTTTTT | NA | TRBJ2-2 | NA | TRBV9
CASSATAGNTEAFF | TGTGCCAGCAGTGCCACAGCGGGGAACACTGAAGCTTTCTTT | NA | TRBJ1-1 | NA | TRBV2
CASSPSASRATDTQYF | TGTGCCAGCTCACCATCAGCCTCCCGGGCGACAGATACGCAGTATTTT | NA | TRBJ2-3 | NA | TRBV18
CASREGRNTEAFF | TGTGCCAGCAGGGAGGGGCGGAACACTGAAGCTTTCTTT | NA | TRBJ1-1 | NA | TRBV28
CASSRNTEAFF | TGTGCCAGCAGCAGGAACACTGAAGCTTTCTTT | NA | TRBJ1-1 | NA | TRBV2
CASSHPTGPEAFF | TGCGCCAGCAGTCATCCGACAGGACCTGAAGCTTTCTTT | NA | TRBJ1-1 | NA | TRBV23-1
CASSPSPGTGVSYNEQFF | TGTGCCAGTAGTCCATCCCCCGGGACAGGAGTCTCCTACAATGAGCAGTTCTTC | TRBD1 | TRBJ2-1 | NA | TRBV19
CASNPWGQGYGELFF | TGTGCCAGCAACCCCTGGGGACAGGGTTACGGGGAGCTGTTTTTT | TRBD1 | TRBJ2-2 | NA | TRBV11-2
CASSLGGLSTYEQYF | TGTGCCAGCAGCCTTGGTGGACTGTCGACCTACGAGCAGTACTTC | NA | TRBJ2-7 | NA | TRBV11-2
CASSFSGRINNEQFF | TGTGCCAGCAGCTTTAGCGGGAGGATTAACAATGAGCAGTTCTTC | TRBD2 | TRBJ2-1 | NA | TRBV7-2
CASKIQGSNTEAFF | TGTGCCAGCAAGATACAGGGATCGAACACTGAAGCTTTCTTT | NA | TRBJ1-1 | NA | TRBV5-4
CASSVDRVGGGANVLTF | TGTGCCAGCAGCGTAGACAGGGTTGGTGGTGGGGCCAACGTCCTGACTTTC | TRBD1 | TRBJ2-6 | NA | TRBV2
CASSWGTGEVTNTEAFF | TGTGCCAGCAGCTGGGGGACAGGGGAAGTTACAAACACTGAAGCTTTCTTT | TRBD1 | TRBJ1-1 | NA | TRBV5-6
CASSPWGPQETQYF | TGTGCCAGCTCACCGTGGGGACCCCAAGAGACCCAGTACTTC | NA | TRBJ2-5 | NA | TRBV18
CASSLWAGGLNEKLFF | TGTGCCAGCAGCTTGTGGGCAGGGGGCCTTAATGAAAAACTGTTTTTT | TRBD1 | TRBJ1-4 | NA | TRBV5-5
CASSLSGGGNEQYF | TGTGCCAGCAGTTTATCAGGGGGAGGGAACGAGCAGTACTTC | NA | TRBJ2-7 | NA | TRBV28
CASSDRKIRGSYEQYF | TGCGCCAGCAGTGACCGAAAGATCCGGGGCTCCTACGAGCAGTACTTC | NA | TRBJ2-7 | NA | TRBV10-1
CASSHARGANYGYTF | TGTGCCAGCAGCCACGCCCGGGGGGCTAACTATGGCTACACCTTC | NA | TRBJ1-2 | NA | TRBV28
CATSRLSGLLSSGANVLTF | TGTGCCACCAGCAGGCTAAGTGGGCTTTTAAGCTCTGGGGCCAACGTCCTGACTTTC | NA | TRBJ2-6 | NA | TRBV15
CASSSGKYEQYF | TGTGCCAGCAGTTCTGGGAAATACGAGCAGTACTTC | NA | TRBJ2-7 | NA | TRBV28
CASSIVQPHTAGANVLTF | TGTGCCAGTAGTATAGTGCAGCCGCATACTGCTGGGGCCAACGTCCTGACTTTC | NA | TRBJ2-6 | NA | TRBV19
CASSTPGTIRYF | TGTGCCAGCAGCACCCCTGGGACGATCCGGTACTTC | NA | TRBJ2-7 | NA | TRBV7-9
CASSAGRNTGELFF | TGTGCCAGTAGCGCTGGACGGAACACCGGGGAGCTGTTTTTT | NA | TRBJ2-2 | NA | TRBV19
CASSSRVVANYGYTF | TGTGCCAGCAGTTCCAGGGTTGTAGCTAACTATGGCTACACCTTC | NA | TRBJ1-2 | NA | TRBV28
CASRRTLDTEAFF | TGTGCCAGCCGACGGACCTTGGACACTGAAGCTTTCTTT | NA | TRBJ1-1 | NA | TRBV6-1
CASSFRKTGNQETQYF | TGTGCCAGCAGTTTTAGGAAGACAGGGAATCAAGAGACCCAGTACTTC | TRBD1 | TRBJ2-5 | NA | TRBV28
CASSLAAASNTGELFF | TGCGCCAGCAGCTTGGCCGCAGCGTCGAACACCGGGGAGCTGTTTTTT | NA | TRBJ2-2 | once | TRBV5-1
CASSLMTHTEAFF | TGTGCCAGCAGCTTAATGACCCACACTGAAGCTTTCTTT | NA | TRBJ1-1 | NA | TRBV13
CASSVAADTQYF | TGTGCCAGCAGCGTCGCCGCAGATACGCAGTATTTT | NA | TRBJ2-3 | NA | TRBV9
CASSPDRGPYEQYF | TGTGCCAGCAGTCCTGACAGGGGGCCCTACGAGCAGTACTTC | TRBD1 | TRBJ2-7 | NA | TRBV6-5
CASSIVFKDSYEQYF | TGTGCCAGTAGTATAGTGTTTAAGGACTCCTACGAGCAGTACTTC | NA | TRBJ2-7 | NA | TRBV19
CASSFSATPQETQYF | TGCGCCAGCAGCTTTAGCGCAACCCCCCAAGAGACCCAGTACTTC | NA | TRBJ2-5 | NA | TRBV5-1
CASRTGLAEAFF | TGTGCCAGCAGGACAGGGCTCGCTGAAGCTTTCTTT | TRBD1 | TRBJ1-1 | NA | TRBV28